Sequencing of this TCR beta chain was carried out in a study of Ad26.COV2.S vaccination and SARS-CoV-2 variants. Clones were read by immunoSEQ multiplex PCR, and TCRdb kept only the in-frame ones, dropping some. The table records approximately 400,000 clones, 80% to 90% of them present only once. The V end lost 0 bases, the J end lost 7 bases, and 11 bases lay between the germline ends. The CDR3 is made up of 13 amino acids. Looked up from germline, CDR1 is SGHKS and CDR2 is YYEKEE (reference sequence). Indicated treatment: some 19 received Ad26.COV2.S at low or high dose, single or two shots; roughly five received placebo; per-sample allocation not given. Sampling was done on day 63 after the first vaccine or placebo injection.

The sequence was obtained from a person aged 18-60 years who received the Ad26.COV2.S COVID-19 vaccine or a placebo. This sequence joins TRBV5-5 and TRBJ2-7, with D possibly TRBD1 on 5 matching bases. The sample was peripheral blood, taken in a trial of Ad26.COV2.S vaccine versus placebo. In DNA form, the CDR3 reads TGTGCCAGCAGCTTGGAGGTCAGGGTGGAGCAGTACTTC. Encoded protein: CASSLEVRVEQYF.